The 30 T cell receptor beta chains presented below share a single source sample, sequenced in a study of T-cell reconstitution after alpha-beta-depleted transplantation in children. Preparation of the TCRbeta library involved a method that used unique molecular identifiers. TCRdb recomputed calls from the PCR reads with MiXCR, one row per CDR3 protein. The table lists around 96,000 distinct CDR3 sequences, 12% of them singletons. This material consisted of PBMCs from the stem cell graft donor, taken from the stem cell graft. The receptors shown here come from a human donor who donated a stem cell graft to a child with inherited bone marrow failure.

This clonotype came up many times. The chain carries TRBV5-1 and TRBJ1-3; a possible D gene is TRBD1 (5 bases). Trimming removed 2 bases from V and 0 bases from J, with 12 bases in between. CDR1 is SGHRS and CDR2 is YFSETQ in the germline V gene. The CDR3 contains 16 residues. The CDR3 sequence is CASSFAGASSGNTIYF. The CDR3 nucleotides are TGCGCCAGCAGCTTCGCCGGGGCTAGCTCTGGAAACACCATATATTTT.

At least ten counts were recorded for this clonotype. The chain links TRBV7-9 to TRBJ2-2; D is possibly TRBD1 (5 bases). The V and J ends lost 6 bases and 6 bases respectively, with 14 bases between them. Germline V gene data show CDR1 as SEHNR and CDR2 as FQNEAQ (reference sequence). The CDR3 spans 14 residues. CDR3 DNA sequence: TGTGCCAGCAGTCCTACAGGTCCGGCCGGGGAGCTGTTTTTT. Translation: CASSPTGPAGELFF.

Ten or more counts support this clonotype. The CDR3 loop reads CASSLTGDYGYTF. CDR3 DNA sequence: TGTGCCAGCAGCTTAACAGGGGACTATGGCTACACCTTC. This sequence joins TRBV3-1 and TRBJ1-2, with TRBD1 matching 7 bases. The V segment lost 5 bases and the J segment 3 bases; nucleotides outside the gene matches: 3. CDR1 and CDR2 from the germline V gene are LGHDT and YNNKEL (reference sequence). This CDR3 region has 13 residues.

This clonotype was counted many times. This rearrangement joins TRBV5-5 to TRBJ2-7; possibly TRBD1 for D (5 bases). The germline gives CDR1 SGHKS, CDR2 YYEKEE (reference sequence). This CDR3 contains 13 residues. V dropped 3 bases and J dropped 1 base, with 8 bases sitting between them. CDR3 sequence (DNA): TGTGCCAGCAGCTGGCGACAGTCCTACGAGCAGTACTTC. It is translated as CASSWRQSYEQYF.

The rearrangement links TRBV25-1 to TRBJ2-7; D is perhaps TRBD1 (5 bases). Germline values: CDR1 MGHDK, CDR2 SYGVNS. Between the trimmed V and J ends, which lost 4 bases and 2 bases, there was a span of 9 bases. The CDR3 is 13 amino acids. In DNA, the CDR3 is TGTGCCAGCAGTGCTGCAGGGCCCTACGAGCAGTACTTC. It is translated as CASSAAGPYEQYF.

There are a few counts of this clonotype. The CDR3 DNA is TGTGCCAGCAGCTTAGAACGGGCGGGTGGGTCCCAAGAGACCCAGTACTTC. Amino acids: CASSLERAGGSQETQYF. This sequence joins TRBV7-6 and TRBJ2-5, with D perhaps matching TRBD2 (5 bases). Trimming shortened V by 1 base and J by 1 base, and 16 bases separated the two germline ends. This CDR3 is 17 amino acids long. The germline CDR1 and CDR2 sequences are SGHVS and FNYEAQ.

This clonotype was picked up many times. This chain joins TRBV6-1 and TRBJ2-3, with TRBD2 as a possible D gene (7 bases). CDR1 and CDR2 (germline): MNHNS, SASEGT. The CDR3 totals 14 residues. Trimming removed 7 bases at V and 3 bases at J, with 14 bases between. The CDR3 DNA follows: TGTGCCAGCACCAGAGGGGGGGAAACAGATACGCAGTATTTT. Translating it yields CASTRGGETDTQYF.

This clonotype was recorded at least ten times. The chain couples TRBV27 to TRBJ2-7; TRBD1 might be the D (5 bases). Germline CDR1 is MNHEY and CDR2 is SMNVEV (reference sequence). The CDR3 loop spans 15 amino acids. V was trimmed by 0 bases and J by 3 bases, leaving 12 bases between them. The chain's CDR3 is CASSLSPGQGYEQYF. CDR3 nucleotide sequence: TGTGCCAGCAGTTTATCCCCAGGGCAAGGCTACGAGCAGTACTTC.

Many counts were recorded for this clonotype. This chain uses TRBV6-5 with TRBJ1-2; D gene uncertain. CDR1 is MNHEY, CDR2 SVGAGI, per germline. This CDR3 has 15 residues. The V end lost 6 bases, the J end lost 0 bases, and 14 bases lay between the germline ends. In DNA form, the CDR3 reads TGTGCCAGCAGGATACACAGCAGCGCTAACTATGGCTACACCTTC. It is translated as CASRIHSSANYGYTF.

This clonotype was recorded many times. This rearrangement joins TRBV7-8 to TRBJ1-2; 8 bases fit TRBD1. The CDR3 contains 14 residues. Per the germline V gene, CDR1 is SGHVS and CDR2 is FQNEAQ. The V gene end was trimmed by 5 bases and the J gene end by 6 bases; junction bases not matched to a gene: 8. In nucleotides, the CDR3 is TGTGCCAGCAGCCTCCTCGGACAGGGAAATGGCTACACCTTC. Its translation is CASSLLGQGNGYTF.

This clonotype was recorded many times. This chain joins TRBV12-3 or TRBV12-4 and TRBJ2-3, with a tentative D call TRBD1 (6 bases). V was shortened by 2 bases and J by 0 bases, with 12 bases between the two germline ends. The CDR3 contains 16 residues. In DNA form, the CDR3 reads TGTGCCAGCAGTTTAAACAGGGCATCTAGCACAGATACGCAGTATTTT. Protein sequence: CASSLNRASSTDTQYF.

Comments on this clonotype: A read error is possible here, since a much larger clone lies one base away. The rearrangement links TRBV6-4 to TRBJ2-1, with D unclear. The V end lost 2 bases, the J end lost 6 bases, and 5 bases lay between the germline ends. Looked up from germline, CDR1 is MRHNA and CDR2 is SNTAGT. There are 12 residues in the CDR3. In nucleotides, the CDR3 is TGTGCCAGCAGTGACGCGGTCAATGAGCAGTTCTTC. This translates into CASSDAVNEQFF.

In this sample, this clonotype turned up many times. V is TRBV5-1 and J is TRBJ2-7; 9 nucleotides align to TRBD1. The V segment lost 4 bases and the J segment 6 bases; nucleotides outside the gene matches: 8. This CDR3 comprises 14 residues. Germline V lookup: CDR1 SGHRS, CDR2 YFSETQ. CDR3: CASSLRDRESEQYF. The CDR3 DNA reads as TGCGCCAGCAGCCTAAGGGACAGGGAGAGCGAGCAGTACTTC.

This clonotype was counted ten times or more. The chain links TRBV12-3 or TRBV12-4 to TRBJ2-7; D call uncertain. The CDR3 loop spans 12 amino acids. V was trimmed by 7 bases and J by 6 bases, leaving 13 bases between them. In DNA, the CDR3 is TGTGCCAGCAATTACAGAAGTGGCGAGCAGTACTTC. Amino acids: CASNYRSGEQYF.

This clonotype occurred many times. The chain couples TRBV20-1 to TRBJ1-2, with D unclear. The V and J ends lost 5 bases and 7 bases respectively, with 26 bases between them. The CDR3 runs 16 residues. CDR1 and CDR2 from the germline V gene are DFQATT and SNEGSKA (reference sequence). The CDR3 nucleotides are TGCAGTGCTCGATCGAGTTCCGGGAGAGACGGATCTGGCTACACCTTC. Translation: CSARSSSGRDGSGYTF.

This clonotype was observed many times. This chain uses TRBV10-3 with TRBJ2-6; D not resolved. The germline CDR1 and CDR2 sequences are ENHRY and SYGVKD. CDR3 length equals 15 residues. Between the trimmed V and J ends, which lost 4 bases and 4 bases, there was a span of 11 bases. The CDR3 here is CAISVSASGANVLTF. The DNA of the CDR3 is TGTGCCATCAGTGTATCGGCGTCCGGGGCCAACGTCCTGACTTTC.

This clonotype was detected only a few times. The chain employs TRBV7-9 and TRBJ2-7, with D possibly called TRBD1 or TRBD2 (5 bases each). Germline V gene sequence: CDR1 SEHNR, CDR2 FQNEAQ (reference sequence). Trimming stripped 5 bases from V and 4 bases from J, with 9 bases between. CDR3 size: 12 residues. CDR3 nucleotide sequence: TGTGCCAGCAGCCGAGAGGGGTACGAGCAGTACTTC. Amino acid sequence: CASSREGYEQYF.

The chain recombines TRBV10-3 with TRBJ2-2; D uncertain. This CDR3 region has 18 residues. V was pared by 4 bases and J by 1 base, with 19 bases between. The germline V gene encodes CDR1 ENHRY and CDR2 SYGVKD. CDR3 in amino acids: CAISGFGGSGVNTGELFF. The CDR3, as DNA: TGTGCCATCAGTGGATTTGGCGGATCAGGTGTGAACACCGGGGAGCTGTTTTTT.

This clonotype was seen just once. The rearrangement links TRBV20-1 to TRBJ2-7; D is undetermined. Trimming cost V 4 bases and J 0 bases, with 13 bases left between them. CDR3 length: 14 residues. Germline-derived CDR1 and CDR2 are DFQATT and SNEGSKA (reference sequence). DNA for the CDR3: TGCAGTGCTACACGACCCCAAAGCTCCTACGAGCAGTACTTC. Translated, it gives CSATRPQSSYEQYF.

In its sample, this clonotype was seen a few times. This chain links TRBV4-3 with TRBJ1-2, with 9 bases identical to TRBD1. In germline, CDR1 is LGHNA, CDR2 YSLEER. V lost 4 bases and J lost 4; bases outside the gene matches: 7. This CDR3 contains 15 residues. The CDR3: CASSLERTGAYGYTF. CDR3 bases: TGCGCCAGCAGCCTGGAAAGGACAGGGGCCTATGGCTACACCTTC.

This clonotype was counted ten times or more. This chain joins TRBV29-1 and TRBJ2-2, with D perhaps assigned TRBD1 or TRBD2 (5 bases each). V gave up 4 bases and J gave up 1 base, with 16 bases separating them. Germline CDR1 and CDR2: SQVTM and ANQGSEA. The CDR3 covers 16 residues. This CDR3 reads CSVARGPPGNTGELFF. CDR3 nucleotides: TGCAGCGTTGCCCGGGGACCCCCAGGGAACACCGGGGAGCTGTTTTTT.

The table lists this clonotype with many counts. J is TRBJ1-1 and V is TRBV2; D gene unclear. V was pared by 4 bases and J by 1 base, with 7 bases between. Germline assignment: CDR1 SNHLY and CDR2 FYNNEI. The CDR3 runs to 13 residues. This CDR3 is CASSVQPNTEAFF. The CDR3, as DNA: TGTGCCAGCAGTGTACAGCCGAACACTGAAGCTTTCTTT.

In this sample, this clonotype turned up many times. This chain connects TRBV5-1 to TRBJ2-1; no reliable D call. Trimming cost V 5 bases and J 2 bases, with 11 bases left between them. The germline V gene has CDR1 SGHRS and CDR2 YFSETQ. This CDR3 comprises 14 residues. This CDR3 is CASSTRGTYNEQFF. DNA of the CDR3: TGCGCCAGCAGTACTCGCGGCACCTACAATGAGCAGTTCTTC.

This clonotype was counted many times. The rearrangement links TRBV5-1 to TRBJ2-1; 7 nucleotides align to TRBD2. Germline CDR1 is SGHRS and CDR2 is YFSETQ. The CDR3 contains 15 residues. Trimming at V came to 1 base and at J to 8 bases, leaving 9 bases not matched to a gene. CDR3 sequence: CASSLLVGGYDEQFF. DNA of the CDR3: TGCGCCAGCAGCTTGCTTGTGGGAGGGTACGATGAGCAGTTCTTC.

This clonotype has at least ten counts. The chain uses TRBV6-1 and TRBJ2-7; TRBD2 matches at 7 bases. Germline V gene data show CDR1 as MNHNS and CDR2 as SASEGT. This CDR3 region has 14 residues. The trim removed 9 bases at V and 4 bases at J, leaving 12 bases unmatched. CDR3 region: CASASWEGGYEQYF. DNA of the CDR3: TGTGCCAGTGCCTCGTGGGAGGGCGGGTACGAGCAGTACTTC.

This clonotype was seen ten or more times. The V and J genes are TRBV7-2 and TRBJ2-7; D uncertain. Germline CDR1 is SGHTA and CDR2 is FQGNSA. The CDR3 spans 14 residues. Trimming shortened V by 1 base and J by 2 bases, and 9 bases separated the two germline ends. CDR3 sequence: CASSLGATAYEQYF. The CDR3 nucleotides read TGTGCCAGCAGCTTAGGTGCCACTGCCTACGAGCAGTACTTC.

The chain recombines TRBV5-4 with TRBJ2-7, with TRBD1 identical over 10 bases. V lost 4 bases and J lost 2; bases outside the gene matches: 6. The V gene's germline CDR1 is SGHNT and CDR2 YYREEE (reference sequence). This CDR3 region has 15 residues. The CDR3 is CASSNPGTGAYEQYF. The CDR3 DNA follows: TGTGCCAGCAGCAACCCCGGGACAGGGGCCTACGAGCAGTACTTC.

This clonotype appeared a few times. The V gene is TRBV15, the J gene TRBJ1-2; 7 bases align to TRBD1. This CDR3 contains 16 residues. With 3 bases clipped from V and 5 bases from J, the junction kept 12 bases outside the gene matches. Germline CDR1 LNHNV, CDR2 YYDKDF (reference sequence). The CDR3 nucleotides read TGTGCCACCAGCAGCCCGAGGACAGGAACGCGATATGGCTACACCTTC. It yields the protein CATSSPRTGTRYGYTF.

This chain uses TRBV6-2 or TRBV6-3 with TRBJ1-1; D call uncertain. CDR1 is MNHEY, CDR2 SVGEGT, per germline. Trimming shortened V by 2 bases and J by 4 bases, and 11 bases separated the two germline ends. The CDR3 extends over 14 amino acids. This chain's CDR3 is CASSYPLRRTEAFF. The CDR3 DNA is TGTGCCAGCAGTTACCCTCTTCGTCGCACTGAAGCTTTCTTT.

This clonotype came up once. The chain joins TRBV5-4 to TRBJ1-1, with a tentative D call TRBD1 (6 bases). The length of the CDR3 is 14 residues. The germline V gene has CDR1 SGHNT and CDR2 YYREEE (reference sequence). V was clipped by 2 bases and J by 3 bases, with 11 bases between them. The chain's CDR3 is CASSFGGGDTEAFF. CDR3 in DNA: TGTGCCAGCAGCTTCGGAGGGGGGGACACTGAAGCTTTCTTT. The variable domain in full, with the rest retrieved from reference TRBV5-4 and TRBJ1-1, is ETGVTQSPTHLIKTRGQQVTLRCSSQSGHNTVSWYQQALGQGPQFIFQYYREEENGRGNFPPRFSGLQFPNYSSELNVNALELDDSALYLCASSFGGGDTEAFFGQGTRLTVV.